This T cell receptor (beta chain) was observed in a study of technical replicates of blood from four donors. Germline trimming cut 4 bases from V and 4 bases from J; bases unmatched to any gene: 9. This CDR3 has 15 residues. Per germline, CDR1 MNHEY and CDR2 SMNVEV (reference sequence). Produced via immunoSEQ multiplex PCR; TCRdb's table is partial and in-frame only. Of about 100,000 clones detected, approximately 96% appear once; the ten largest clones hold roughly 0.22%. Sequencing used T cells isolated from PBMCs. This TCR was sampled from a human donor in good health. The chain couples TRBV27 to TRBJ2-7; 8 nucleotides align to TRBD1. This CDR3 is CASSSPDRENYEQYF. The CDR3 nucleotides are TGTGCCAGCAGTTCCCCGGACAGGGAGAATTACGAGCAGTACTTC.